This T cell receptor beta chain comes out of a study of T cell changes during pregnancy in multiple sclerosis. Method: immunoSEQ multiplex PCR; TCRdb's copy keeps in-frame clones and lacks some. This table holds about 53,000 clones, around 90% found once. CDR1 is KGHSH and CDR2 is LQKENI in the germline V gene. The V end lost 6 bases, the J end lost 8 bases, and 10 bases lay between the germline ends. CDR3 size: 11 residues. The sample consisted of CD4+ T cells from peripheral blood mononuclear cells, taken in the third trimester of pregnancy. V usage is TRBV18 and J usage is TRBJ1-2; maybe TRBD1 (5 bases). The TCR sequence derives from a female donor with multiple sclerosis, enrolled in a pregnancy study. The CDR3 bases are TGTGCCAGCTCGTATGACAGAGGCTACACCTTC. This gives the protein CASSYDRGYTF.